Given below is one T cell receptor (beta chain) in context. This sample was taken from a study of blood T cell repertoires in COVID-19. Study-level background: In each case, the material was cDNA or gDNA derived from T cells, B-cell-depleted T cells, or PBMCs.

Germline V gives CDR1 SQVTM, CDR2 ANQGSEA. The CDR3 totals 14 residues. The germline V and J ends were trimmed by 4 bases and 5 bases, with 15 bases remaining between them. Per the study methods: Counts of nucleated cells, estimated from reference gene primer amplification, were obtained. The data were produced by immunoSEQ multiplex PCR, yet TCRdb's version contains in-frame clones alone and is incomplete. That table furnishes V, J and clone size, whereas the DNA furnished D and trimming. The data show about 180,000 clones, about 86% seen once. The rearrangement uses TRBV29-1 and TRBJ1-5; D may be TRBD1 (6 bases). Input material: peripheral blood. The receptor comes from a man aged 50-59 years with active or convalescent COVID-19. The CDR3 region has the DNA TGCAGCGTTGCACAGGGCAGCCAGGATCAGCCCCAGCATTTT. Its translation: CSVAQGSQDQPQHF. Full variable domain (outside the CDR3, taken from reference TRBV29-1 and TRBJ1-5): SAVISQKPSRDICQRGTSLTIQCQVDSQVTMMFWYRQQPGQSLTLIATANQGSEATYESGFVIDKFPISRPNLTFSTLTVSNMSPEDSSIYLCSVAQGSQDQPQHFGDGTRLSIL.